The 23 T cell receptor beta chains below were found in one sample sequenced in a study of shared clonotypes between healthy human individuals. Measured with immunoSEQ multiplex PCR; TCRdb has only the in-frame clones, and not every one. The sample lists approximately 740,000 clones; around 93% were seen once. Positively selected for CCR7, the CD45RO-negative cells used as naive CD8 cells excluded terminally differentiated effector memory CD45RA+ cells. Input material: naive CD8+ T cells sorted from blood. These receptors were taken from a man younger than 40 in good health.

This sequence joins TRBV10-1 and TRBJ2-2; D remains unclear. The CDR3 contains 10 residues. Trimming took off 9 bases at V and 6 bases at J, with 5 bases between the two ends. The germline V gene encodes CDR1 WNHNN and CDR2 SYGVQD (reference sequence). The chain's CDR3 is CARRAGELFF. The CDR3 nucleotides read TGCGCCAGAAGGGCCGGGGAGCTGTTTTTT.

The genes are TRBV6-1 and TRBJ2-7, with TRBD2 as a possible D gene (6 bases). The V gene lost 7 bases and the J gene lost 6 bases, with 13 bases spanning the gap. CDR1 and CDR2 (germline): MNHNS, SASEGT. The CDR3 is made up of 12 amino acids. CDR3 coding DNA: TGTGCCAGCACCGCGGGATGGGTCGAGCAGTACTTC. Translated, it gives CASTAGWVEQYF.

This clone was seen only once. The rearrangement joins TRBV18 to TRBJ2-1, with 12 bases lining up with TRBD2. The CDR3 consists of 18 residues. V shed 3 bases, J shed 4 bases, and the junction held 10 bases outside the gene matches. The germline V gene encodes CDR1 KGHSH and CDR2 LQKENI. The CDR3 bases are TGTGCCAGCTCACCTCTAGCGGGAGGGCCCTCGCGATACAATGAGCAGTTCTTC. Protein sequence: CASSPLAGGPSRYNEQFF.

This chain connects TRBV6-5 to TRBJ1-1; D is undetermined. This CDR3 region has 15 residues. The ends were cut back, 5 bases at V and 3 bases at J, with 16 bases in the middle. CDR1 and CDR2 (germline): MNHEY, SVGAGI. This chain's CDR3 is CASSPWSEGDTEAFF. CDR3 sequence (DNA): TGTGCCAGCAGTCCCTGGAGCGAGGGAGACACTGAAGCTTTCTTT.

The V call is TRBV27, the J call TRBJ2-7, with 10 bases matching TRBD1. The CDR3 consists of 14 residues. The germline CDR1 and CDR2 sequences are MNHEY and SMNVEV (reference sequence). The junction had 3 bases not matched to a gene; V was cut back by 2 bases and J by 5 bases. The CDR3 reads CASSLMGQGNEQYF. In nucleotides, the CDR3 is TGTGCCAGCAGTTTAATGGGACAGGGGAACGAGCAGTACTTC.

CDR3 sequence (DNA): TGCAGCGTTGAAGGGAGTCTGACCGTACGGGATACGCAGTATTTT. Protein: CSVEGSLTVRDTQYF. The rearrangement links TRBV29-1 to TRBJ2-3; D is undetermined. The CDR3 loop spans 15 amino acids. Germline CDR1 reads SQVTM; CDR2 reads ANQGSEA. V was pared by 1 base and J by 6 bases, with 17 bases between.

V gene TRBV28 combines with J gene TRBJ2-3; the match to TRBD2 covers 10 bases. The V gene's germline CDR1 is MDHEN and CDR2 SYDVKM. The CDR3 extends over 16 amino acids. After removal of 1 base from V and 2 bases from J, the junction contained 3 bases not matched to a gene. This CDR3 is CASSLSSGRVTDTQYF. CDR3 in DNA: TGTGCCAGCAGTTTATCAAGCGGGAGGGTCACAGATACGCAGTATTTT.

The genes are TRBV7-3 and TRBJ2-7, with 7 bases fitting TRBD2. Germline lookup yields CDR1 SGHTA and CDR2 FQGTGA. J was trimmed by 2 bases and V by 2 bases; bases with no gene match: 6. This CDR3 has 15 amino acids. The CDR3 DNA follows: TGTGCCAGCAGCTTATATCCGGGAGGTACCTACGAGCAGTACTTC. It codes for CASSLYPGGTYEQYF.

The chain joins TRBV6-1 to TRBJ2-7; unclear D gene. Germline V gives CDR1 MNHNS, CDR2 SASEGT. Trimming removed 7 bases from V and 6 bases from J, with 7 bases in between. The CDR3 covers 10 residues. The CDR3 DNA is TGTGCCAGCAACAGCGCCGAGCAGTACTTC. Encoded protein: CASNSAEQYF.

The rearrangement uses TRBV11-2 and TRBJ2-7, with D unresolved. The CDR3 length is 14 residues. Germline CDR1 and CDR2: SGHAT and FQNNGV. The V end was cut by 1 base, the J end by 3 bases, with 10 bases between. CDR3: CASSLGVADYEQYF. As DNA, the CDR3 is TGTGCCAGCAGCTTAGGGGTTGCGGACTACGAGCAGTACTTC.

The rearrangement links TRBV19 to TRBJ2-1; the D gene is possibly TRBD1 (5 bases). With 5 bases removed from V and 8 bases from J, the gap between germline ends came to 19 bases. The CDR3 sequence is 15 residues long. CDR1 and CDR2 from the germline V gene are LNHDA and SQIVND (reference sequence). CDR3 in DNA: TGTGCCAGTAGTCAGGGCCTGGTGTCCTGGGATGAGCAGTTCTTC. Its protein product is CASSQGLVSWDEQFF.

The genes are TRBV7-8 and TRBJ1-1; unclear D gene. The CDR3 runs 13 residues. Per the germline V gene, CDR1 is SGHVS and CDR2 is FQNEAQ. V lost 8 bases and J 3 bases, leaving 13 bases between the germline ends. The CDR3 spells CASGPPLDTEAFF. The CDR3 DNA follows: TGTGCCAGCGGACCACCGTTGGACACTGAAGCTTTCTTT.

The chain uses TRBV7-9 and TRBJ2-7, with 7 bases identical to TRBD2. CDR1 and CDR2 from the germline V gene are SEHNR and FQNEAQ (reference sequence). J lost 4 bases, V lost 6 bases, and 15 bases had no gene match. This CDR3 comprises 16 residues. The CDR3 is CASSPATGRKGYEQYF. The DNA of the CDR3 is TGTGCCAGCAGTCCAGCCACCGGGAGGAAGGGTTACGAGCAGTACTTC.

J is TRBJ2-7 and V is TRBV5-4; the match to TRBD2 covers 9 bases. CDR1 and CDR2 from the germline V gene are SGHNT and YYREEE (reference sequence). Trimming removed 6 bases from V and 0 bases from J; junction bases left unmatched: 10. There are 16 residues in the CDR3. The CDR3 sequence: CASTPRLAESSYEQYF. Written as DNA, the CDR3 is TGTGCCAGCACCCCCAGACTAGCGGAAAGCTCCTACGAGCAGTACTTC.

The V gene is TRBV7-9, the J gene TRBJ2-7; 7 nucleotides align to TRBD2. V gave up 1 base and J gave up 9 bases; unmatched junction bases: 9. This CDR3 is 14 amino acids long. Germline-derived CDR1 and CDR2 are SEHNR and FQNEAQ (reference sequence). DNA of the CDR3: TGTGCCAGCAGCTTAGGAGAGGCTAGCGGATGGCAGTACTTC. Its translation: CASSLGEASGWQYF.

V and J are TRBV7-9 and TRBJ1-5, with TRBD1 as a possible D gene (6 bases). This CDR3 comprises 14 residues. Trimming took off 5 bases at V and 3 bases at J, with 11 bases between the two ends. Germline V CDR1 and CDR2: SEHNR, FQNEAQ (reference sequence). CDR3 bases: TGTGCCAGCAGCAGAACAGGGAACAATCAGCCCCAGCATTTT. Translation gives CASSRTGNNQPQHF.

The chain employs TRBV7-8 and TRBJ2-1, with D possibly called TRBD1 or TRBD2 (5 bases each). The germline V gene encodes CDR1 SGHVS and CDR2 FQNEAQ. This CDR3 has 14 amino acids. Trimming removed 3 bases from V and 8 bases from J, with 14 bases in between. Here the CDR3 reads CASSFRDPNYEQFF. The CDR3 region has the DNA TGTGCCAGCAGCTTCCGGGACCCGAACTATGAGCAGTTCTTC.

The J gene is TRBJ2-1, the V gene TRBV10-1; 7 bases are shared with TRBD1. Germline-derived CDR1 and CDR2 are WNHNN and SYGVQD (reference sequence). The junction had 10 bases not matched to a gene; V was cut back by 6 bases and J by 5 bases. The CDR3 extends over 15 amino acids. The CDR3 nucleotides read TGCGCCAGCAGCGACCCCCGACAGGGCGACAATGAGCAGTTCTTC. It is translated as CASSDPRQGDNEQFF.

The chain is built from TRBV5-1 and TRBJ1-4; 9 bases match TRBD1. The CDR3 contains 18 residues. J lost 6 bases, V lost 1 base, and 13 bases had no gene match. The germline CDR1 and CDR2 sequences are SGHRS and YFSETQ. The CDR3 DNA reads TGCGCCAGCAGCTTGTTTCGTGGGCCCGGGACAGGGTATGAAAAACTGTTTTTT. Its protein is CASSLFRGPGTGYEKLFF.

The chain combines TRBV10-3 with TRBJ2-3; 11 nucleotides match TRBD2. Trimming took 6 bases from V and 2 from J; bases not matched to a gene: 7. The V gene's germline CDR1 is ENHRY and CDR2 SYGVKD. This CDR3 is 16 amino acids long. The CDR3 sequence is CAISEGTSGPTDTQYF. The CDR3 bases are TGTGCCATCAGCGAGGGGACTAGCGGCCCCACAGATACGCAGTATTTT.

J is TRBJ1-1 and V is TRBV7-6; TRBD1 matches at 7 bases. This CDR3 region has 15 residues. Germline trimming cut 4 bases from V and 3 bases from J; bases unmatched to any gene: 8. Looked up from germline, CDR1 is SGHVS and CDR2 is FNYEAQ. The CDR3 coding sequence is TGTGCCAGCAGCTCCCTACAGGGGATCGACACTGAAGCTTTCTTT. Its protein is CASSSLQGIDTEAFF.

The CDR3 sequence is CASSSQGGSGEAFF. The CDR3, as DNA: TGTGCCAGCAGCTCCCAGGGGGGCTCGGGTGAAGCTTTCTTT. This chain links TRBV7-9 with TRBJ1-1; 7 nucleotides align to TRBD1. Germline loops: CDR1 SEHNR, CDR2 FQNEAQ (reference sequence). The junction had 9 bases not matched to a gene; V was cut back by 4 bases and J by 7 bases. This CDR3 is built from 14 residues.

The J gene is TRBJ2-1, the V gene TRBV7-2; possible D gene TRBD2, 5 bases. Germline loops: CDR1 SGHTA, CDR2 FQGNSA. Trimming removed 5 bases from V and 3 bases from J, with 8 bases in between. The length of the CDR3 is 13 residues. CDR3 nucleotide sequence: TGTGCCAGCAGCCAAGACTACTACAATGAGCAGTTCTTC. Its translation is CASSQDYYNEQFF.